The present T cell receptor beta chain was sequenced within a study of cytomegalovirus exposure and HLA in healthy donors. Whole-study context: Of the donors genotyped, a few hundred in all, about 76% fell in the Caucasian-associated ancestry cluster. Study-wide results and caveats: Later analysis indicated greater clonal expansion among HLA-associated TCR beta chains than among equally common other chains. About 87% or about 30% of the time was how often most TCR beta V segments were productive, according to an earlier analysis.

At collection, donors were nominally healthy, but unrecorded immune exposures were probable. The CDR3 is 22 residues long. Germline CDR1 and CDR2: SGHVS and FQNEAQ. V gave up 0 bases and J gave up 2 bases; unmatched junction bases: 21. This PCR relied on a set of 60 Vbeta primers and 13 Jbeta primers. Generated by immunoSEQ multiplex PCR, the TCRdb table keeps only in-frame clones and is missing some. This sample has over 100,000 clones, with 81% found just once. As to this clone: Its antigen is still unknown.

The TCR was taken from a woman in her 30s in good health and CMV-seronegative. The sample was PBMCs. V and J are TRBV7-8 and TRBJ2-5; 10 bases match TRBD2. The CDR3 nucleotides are TGTGCCAGCAGCTTAGCGGGGCCTAGCGGGAGAGGGGACCCGGAGGCGCAAGAGACCCAGTACTTC. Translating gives CASSLAGPSGRGDPEAQETQYF.